This paragraph covers one TCR beta chain sequence. The CDR3 is made up of 14 amino acids. V was clipped by 5 bases and J by 6 bases; unmatched bases: 8. Germline loops: CDR1 SGHRS, CDR2 YFSETQ. This sample is part of a study of blood T cell repertoires in COVID-19. Study-level background: The samples span acute and convalescent COVID-19 from the United States, Italy and Spain. PBMCs, B-cell-depleted T cells, or T cells provided the cDNA or gDNA that made up the material.

In the original workflow: Amplification of reference gene primers was used by the study to estimate nucleated cell counts. The table came from immunoSEQ multiplex PCR; TCRdb's copy has only in-frame clones and leaves some out. D and trimming were read from the DNA, whereas the V and J calls and clone size are those reported in that table. The repertoire holds 96,000 or so clones, with 88% as singletons. Sequencing was carried out using peripheral blood. This TCR was sampled from a woman of 80 years or more with acute or convalescent COVID-19. The chain recombines TRBV5-1 with TRBJ1-3; 7 nucleotides line up with TRBD1. The CDR3 protein is CASSKQGILNTIYF. Here the CDR3 DNA reads TGCGCCAGCAGTAAACAGGGGATACTAAACACCATATATTTT. The whole variable domain, filled in from reference TRBV5-1 and TRBJ1-3, reads KAGVTQTPRYLIKTRGQQVTLSCSPISGHRSVSWYQQTPGQGLQFLFEYFSETQRNKGNFPGRFSGRQFSNSRSEMNVSTLELGDSALYLCASSKQGILNTIYFGEGSWLTVV.